The next 3 T cell receptor beta chains were all read from a single sample in a study of T cells in Graves' hyperthyroidism and ophthalmopathy. Researchers amplified the TCR beta CDR3 regions from RNA transcripts. The HTBI primer set served for first-round RT-PCR of the TCR CDR3. One entry per CDR3 protein results from TCRdb running MiXCR on the multiplex PCR reads. The table shows around 370,000 distinct CDR3 sequences, with 15% to 20% occurring only once. The sample taken for sequencing was blood. These receptors originate from a man between 18 and 35 years old with Graves' ophthalmopathy.

The genes are TRBV19 and TRBJ1-2; TRBD1 is a possible D gene (5 bases). Germline lookup yields CDR1 LNHDA and CDR2 SQIVND (reference sequence). CDR3 size: 15 residues. V was clipped by 4 bases and J by 6 bases, with 18 bases between them. Here the CDR3 reads CASSTDRPLWDGYTF. As DNA, the CDR3 is TGTGCCAGTAGTACCGACAGACCTCTGTGGGATGGCTACACCTTC.

Ten or more counts support this clonotype. The V gene is TRBV28, the J gene TRBJ2-4; TRBD2 matches 7 bases. V was pared by 2 bases and J by 7 bases, with 2 bases of the junction left unmatched. CDR3 length equals 13 residues. The germline CDR1 and CDR2 sequences are MDHEN and SYDVKM. The CDR3 region has the DNA TGTGCCAGCAGTTTAGCGCGGGGGAACATTCAGTACTTC. Protein product: CASSLARGNIQYF.

The J gene is TRBJ2-2, the V gene TRBV5-8; TRBD2 is a possible D gene (5 bases). Trimming stripped 2 bases from V and 1 base from J, with 9 bases between. CDR1 is SGHTS and CDR2 is YDEGEE in the germline V gene. The CDR3 spans 15 residues. The CDR3 bases are TGTGCCAGCAGCTTAAGGACTTTGAACACCGGGGAGCTGTTTTTT. Amino acid sequence: CASSLRTLNTGELFF.